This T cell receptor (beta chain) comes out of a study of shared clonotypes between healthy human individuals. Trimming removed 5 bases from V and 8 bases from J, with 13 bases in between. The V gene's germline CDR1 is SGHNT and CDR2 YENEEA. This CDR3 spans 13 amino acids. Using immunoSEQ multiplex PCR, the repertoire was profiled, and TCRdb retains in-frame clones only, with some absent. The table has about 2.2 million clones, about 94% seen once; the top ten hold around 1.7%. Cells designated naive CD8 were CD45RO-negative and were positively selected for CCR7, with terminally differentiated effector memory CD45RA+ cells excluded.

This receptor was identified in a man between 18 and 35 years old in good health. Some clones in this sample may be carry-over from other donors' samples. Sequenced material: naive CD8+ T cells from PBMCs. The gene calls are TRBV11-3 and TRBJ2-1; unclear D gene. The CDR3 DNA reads TGTGCCAGCAGCCCAGGAACCGTCCATGAGCAGTTCTTC. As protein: CASSPGTVHEQFF.